Each of the 18 T cell receptor beta chains below was sequenced from the same sample in a study of graft-versus-host responses after intestinal transplantation. This table comes from immunoSEQ multiplex PCR, and its TCRdb copy is limited to in-frame clones, with some not included. The repertoire holds around 18,000 clones, with 85% to 95% as singletons. The sequencing here drew on PBMCs, taken 23 days after intestinal transplant. The receptors were gathered from a human patient who received an intestinal transplant, so some T cells may come from the graft donor.

The CDR3: CASSIGTTSSSYEQYF. Written as DNA, the CDR3 is TGTGCCAGTAGTATCGGTACCACCTCGAGCTCCTACGAGCAGTACTTC. This chain links TRBV19 with TRBJ2-7; D call uncertain. This CDR3 contains 16 residues. Trimming removed 3 bases at V and 0 bases at J, with 15 bases between. From germline, CDR1 is LNHDA and CDR2 SQIVND (reference sequence).

The chain joins TRBV28 to TRBJ1-5; D gene uncertain. The CDR3 loop spans 17 amino acids. Germline V gene data show CDR1 as MDHEN and CDR2 as SYDVKM. Deletions cut 4 bases from V and 0 bases from J, with 16 bases between. The CDR3 reads CASSSRPGPYSNQPQHF. The CDR3 DNA follows: TGTGCCAGCAGTTCCCGCCCCGGGCCCTATAGCAATCAGCCCCAGCATTTT.

The rearrangement links TRBV7-9 to TRBJ2-1; 13 bases are shared with TRBD2. The CDR3 consists of 15 residues. The V gene end was trimmed by 1 base and the J gene end by 9 bases; junction bases not matched to a gene: 3. CDR1 and CDR2 (germline): SEHNR, FQNEAQ (reference sequence). CDR3 sequence: CASSLGTSGSGEQFF. The CDR3 DNA is TGTGCCAGCAGCTTAGGGACTAGCGGGAGCGGTGAGCAGTTCTTC.

DNA for the CDR3: TGTGCCAGCAGTTTAGGACTTCTGGGGGCTAGCGGCTCCTACGAGCAGTACTTC. It encodes CASSLGLLGASGSYEQYF. The rearrangement joins TRBV28 to TRBJ2-7, with D maybe TRBD2 (7 bases). The germline V gene encodes CDR1 MDHEN and CDR2 SYDVKM. Trimming stripped 2 bases from V and 0 bases from J, with 20 bases between. The CDR3 length is 18 residues.

The CDR3 DNA is TGTGCCAGCAGCCAGGGGGCCGAAACCGGGGAGCTGTTTTTT. Residues: CASSQGAETGELFF. The chain links TRBV6-5 to TRBJ2-2; 8 nucleotides agree with TRBD1. Germline CDR1 and CDR2: MNHEY and SVGAGI. This CDR3 is 14 amino acids long. With V trimmed by 6 bases and J by 5 bases, 5 bases remained unmatched.

The chain employs TRBV20-1 and TRBJ1-5, with unresolved D. The V end lost 5 bases, the J end lost 7 bases, and 6 bases lay between the germline ends. Germline V lookup: CDR1 DFQATT, CDR2 SNEGSKA (reference sequence). CDR3 length: 10 residues. CDR3 sequence: CSAGFQPQHF. The CDR3 nucleotides read TGCAGTGCTGGGTTCCAGCCCCAGCATTTT.

This chain connects TRBV5-6 to TRBJ2-2, with TRBD2 matching over 10 bases. Losses at the gene ends were 0 bases for V and 6 bases for J; bases not matched to a gene: 5. Germline-derived CDR1 and CDR2 are SGHDT and YYEEEE. The CDR3 contains 16 residues. This CDR3 is CASSLGLAGVSGELFF. In DNA form, the CDR3 reads TGTGCCAGCAGCTTGGGTCTAGCGGGAGTCTCCGGGGAGCTGTTTTTT. Together with reference TRBV5-6 and TRBJ2-2, the CDR3 gives the full variable domain: DAGVTQSPTHLIKTRGQQVTLRCSPKSGHDTVSWYQQALGQGPQFIFQYYEEEERQRGNFPDRFSGHQFPNYSSELNVNALLLGDSALYLCASSLGLAGVSGELFFGEGSRLTVL.

The rearrangement uses TRBV6-5 and TRBJ1-2, with a weak D call TRBD1 (6 bases). This CDR3 has 16 amino acids. The V gene lost 2 bases and the J gene lost 3 bases, with 16 bases spanning the gap. Germline assignment: CDR1 MNHEY and CDR2 SVGAGI. Here the CDR3 reads CASSYVQGILDYGYTF. CDR3 nucleotides: TGTGCCAGCAGTTACGTCCAGGGGATTCTTGACTATGGCTACACCTTC.

The rearrangement uses TRBV6-5 and TRBJ1-4, with D unresolved. The ends were cut back, 0 bases at V and 3 bases at J, with 11 bases in the middle. Germline V gene lookup returns CDR1 MNHEY and CDR2 SVGAGI. This CDR3 comprises 16 residues. The CDR3 nucleotides read TGTGCCAGCAGTTACTCGTTGGACGGAGCTAATGAAAAACTGTTTTTT. Encoded protein: CASSYSLDGANEKLFF.

This clone is a singleton in its sample. The V and J genes are TRBV19 and TRBJ1-3, with 9 bases that match TRBD1. CDR3 length: 17 amino acids. CDR1 LNHDA and CDR2 SQIVND come from the germline V gene (reference sequence). Unmatched junction bases numbered 10, after V lost 5 bases and J lost 2 bases. In DNA form, the CDR3 reads TGTGCCAGTAGTCCGGGACAGGGCGCGGAGGCTGGAAACACCATATATTTT. As protein: CASSPGQGAEAGNTIYF.

The chain recombines TRBV15 with TRBJ2-7, with 7 bases matching TRBD1. CDR1 is LNHNV, CDR2 YYDKDF, per germline (reference sequence). CDR3 length: 15 residues. V dropped 5 bases and J dropped 2; count of bases not matched to a gene: 9. CDR3 loop: CATSATRDRTYEQYF. CDR3 nucleotides: TGTGCCACCAGCGCGACCCGGGACAGAACCTACGAGCAGTACTTC.

This chain links TRBV4-1 with TRBJ2-5; 9 bases line up with TRBD2. CDR1 and CDR2 from the germline V gene are MGHRA and YSYEKL. V shed 0 bases and J 5 bases; nucleotides not matched to a gene: 10. There are 17 residues in the CDR3. The CDR3 loop is CASSQDQALAGWETQYF. The CDR3, as DNA: TGCGCCAGCAGCCAAGATCAGGCCCTAGCGGGATGGGAGACCCAGTACTTC.

The chain is built from TRBV7-9 and TRBJ2-5, with 11 bases fitting TRBD1. Germline-derived CDR1 and CDR2 are SEHNR and FQNEAQ (reference sequence). CDR3 length equals 15 residues. J gave up 11 bases and V 5 bases, and 13 bases lay outside the gene matches. As DNA, the CDR3 is TGTGCCAGCAGCCATCCTGGACAGGGGGCGCGTGAGCAGTACTTC. Translating gives CASSHPGQGAREQYF.

V gene TRBV2 combines with J gene TRBJ2-1, with a possible D match to TRBD1 (6 bases). Looked up from germline, CDR1 is SNHLY and CDR2 is FYNNEI. CDR3 length equals 14 residues. Trimming pared 7 bases from V and 4 bases from J, leaving 14 bases between. The chain's CDR3 is CASIADSAYNEQFF. DNA for the CDR3: TGTGCCAGCATTGCGGACAGCGCGTACAATGAGCAGTTCTTC.

This clone came up once. This chain joins TRBV15 and TRBJ1-1; 7 nucleotides agree with TRBD1. Germline V gene lookup returns CDR1 LNHNV and CDR2 YYDKDF (reference sequence). The CDR3 consists of 14 residues. V was clipped by 3 bases and J by 7 bases; unmatched bases: 8. The CDR3 loop reads CATSSATGAGEAFF. The DNA for the CDR3 is TGTGCCACCAGCAGCGCAACAGGGGCGGGTGAAGCTTTCTTT.

The chain links TRBV5-1 to TRBJ2-1; 8 nucleotides agree with TRBD2. Unmatched junction bases numbered 5, after V lost 4 bases and J lost 2 bases. Germline CDR1 and CDR2: SGHRS and YFSETQ. This CDR3 has 15 amino acids. The CDR3 bases are TGCGCCAGCAGCCCGGGACTAGGTACCTACAATGAGCAGTTCTTC. Its translation is CASSPGLGTYNEQFF.

This sequence joins TRBV27 and TRBJ2-5, with D perhaps given as TRBD1 or TRBD2 (5 bases each). This CDR3 has 15 amino acids. V lost 6 bases and J 1 base, leaving 15 bases between the germline ends. Germline CDR1 and CDR2: MNHEY and SMNVEV (reference sequence). CDR3 sequence reads: CASRGGTDFQETQYF. The CDR3 nucleotides are TGTGCCAGCAGGGGTGGGACGGATTTCCAAGAGACCCAGTACTTC.

The chain joins TRBV29-1 to TRBJ2-1; maybe TRBD1 (7 bases). Trimming removed 0 bases at V and 6 bases at J, with 18 bases between. Germline values: CDR1 SQVTM, CDR2 ANQGSEA. This CDR3 is 16 amino acids long. The CDR3 is CSVEDLAGGKANEQFF. The CDR3 DNA follows: TGCAGCGTTGAAGATCTGGCAGGGGGGAAGGCCAATGAGCAGTTCTTC.